This T cell receptor (beta chain) was identified during a study of shared clonotypes between healthy human individuals. Across the study: The cohort had two women and three men, ages 18 to 49.

The CDR3 covers 15 residues. The V end lost 4 bases, the J end lost 2 bases, and 15 bases lay between the germline ends. Per germline, CDR1 SGHVS and CDR2 FQNEAQ. The study used 80 million to 100 million PBMCs per unsorted sample for genomic DNA. TCRdb keeps only in-frame clones here, not all; method: immunoSEQ multiplex PCR. The table has fewer than 650,000 clones, around 78% seen once. Source material: PBMCs. This TCR was sampled from a woman between 40 and 55 years old in good health. Some clones in this sample may be carry-over from other donors' samples. The gene calls are TRBV7-8 and TRBJ2-7, with a weak D call TRBD2 (5 bases). This CDR3 is CASSSTVGVPYEQYF. The CDR3 coding sequence is TGTGCCAGCAGCTCTACCGTGGGAGTTCCCTACGAGCAGTACTTC.